This T cell receptor beta chain was found in a study of cytomegalovirus exposure and HLA in healthy donors. Study-level results: The study designated roughly 160 TCR beta chains cytomegalovirus-associated.

A note on this clone: Its target is unknown.

Germline CDR1 reads SGHDN; CDR2 reads FVKESK. V was trimmed by 3 bases and J by 13 bases, leaving 9 bases between them. The length of the CDR3 is 11 residues. This table comes from immunoSEQ multiplex PCR, and its TCRdb copy is limited to in-frame clones, with some not included. The sample holds some 340,000 clones, approximately 90% seen once. The origin of this receptor is a woman aged 25 to 39 in good health and CMV-seropositive. The chain combines TRBV14 with TRBJ2-2, with D possibly called TRBD1 or TRBD2 (5 bases each). Sequenced sample: PBMCs. This CDR3 is CASSQGRLLFF. CDR3 sequence (DNA): TGTGCCAGCAGCCAGGGACGGTTGCTGTTTTTT.